What follows are 13 T cell receptor beta chains derived from one specimen sequenced in a study of tumor-infiltrating lymphocytes in primary liver carcinoma. Reverse transcription of approximately 0.55 ug total RNA with a constant-region primer produced TCR beta cDNA. The TCR beta library was amplified through three nested multiplex PCR rounds in a modified ARM-PCR procedure. The two initial PCR rounds, approximately 10 cycles each, used TRBV1-TRBV30 forward and C-beta reverse primers. TCRdb recomputed calls from the multiplex PCR reads with MiXCR, one row per CDR3 protein. The sample holds fewer than 150,000 distinct CDR3 sequences; around 62% are singletons and the top ten take roughly a tenth. RNA and DNA were co-extracted from roughly 20-30 mg of unsorted bulk tissue. What was sequenced was liver tumor tissue from sampling region 1. Subset noted: tumor region T1, superior pole. These receptors were taken from a woman aged 55-69 years with primary liver carcinoma and hepatitis B virus infection.

This clonotype was observed a few times. V and J are TRBV5-1 and TRBJ2-7, with D possibly called TRBD1 or TRBD2 (5 bases each). This CDR3 comprises 12 residues. The V and J ends lost 7 bases and 3 bases respectively, with 11 bases between them. Germline CDR1 and CDR2: SGHRS and YFSETQ. The CDR3 DNA reads TGCGCCAGCCGGGACGGGTTCTACGAGCAGTACTTC. This translates into CASRDGFYEQYF.

Comments on this clonotype: This could be a read error, since a much larger clone is one nucleotide away. The rearrangement links TRBV10-1 to TRBJ2-7; D may be TRBD2 (5 bases). The CDR3 has 12 residues. Per the germline V gene, CDR1 is WNHNN and CDR2 is SYGVQD (reference sequence). The CDR3 sequence: CGSSREKGEQYF. The CDR3 DNA reads TGCGGCAGCAGTAGGGAGAAAGGCGAGCAGTACTTC.

DNA for the CDR3: TGTGCCAGCAGTATACTAGGGACAGGGGCGAATTCACCCCTCCACTTT. Translation gives CASSILGTGANSPLHF. The chain has TRBV28 and TRBJ1-6; 10 bases are a match to TRBD1. Germline lookup yields CDR1 MDHEN and CDR2 SYDVKM. CDR3 length: 16 amino acids. The V gene end was trimmed by 5 bases and the J gene end by 7 bases; junction bases not matched to a gene: 8.

Concerning this clonotype: Germline and junction disagree at one end, which may indicate a read error. The chain carries TRBV29-1 and TRBJ2-3, with a tentative D call TRBD2 (5 bases). From germline, CDR1 is SQVTM and CDR2 ANQGSEA. The CDR3 has 16 residues. The CDR3 protein is CSVEDFRPPGADTQYF. CDR3 DNA sequence: TGTAGCGTTGAAGATTTTCGGCCCCCGGGCGCAGATACGCAGTATTTT.

This clonotype was picked up one time. The junction does not match germline at one end; this may be a read error. The rearrangement links TRBV11-2 to TRBJ1-1; D is possibly TRBD1 (6 bases). There are 18 residues in the CDR3. CDR1 SGHAT and CDR2 FQNNGV come from the germline V gene. CDR3 amino acids: CARSLHARGASRNTETFF. DNA for the CDR3: TGTGCCAGGAGCTTACATGCCCGGGGGGCCTCGAGGAACACTGAGACTTTCTTT.

As for this clonotype: One end of the junction fails to match germline, which may point to a read error. The genes are TRBV11-3 and TRBJ2-3; tentatively, D is TRBD1 (5 bases). The CDR3 contains 14 residues. Germline V gives CDR1 SGHNT, CDR2 YENEEA. CDR3 DNA sequence: TGTGCCGGCAGCCATCGTACAGGCAGAGATACGCAGTATTTT. Translated: CAGSHRTGRDTQYF.

On this clonotype: A much larger clone lies a single base off, so this may be a read error. V is TRBV6-1 and J is TRBJ2-7; possibly TRBD2 for D (6 bases). This CDR3 region has 15 residues. Germline V gives CDR1 MNHNS, CDR2 SASEGT. As DNA, the CDR3 is TGTACCAGCAGTGTTGATTTGACTAGCTCCTACGAGCAGTACTTC. Protein sequence: CTSSVDLTSSYEQYF.

To note about this clonotype: A junction boundary mismatches the germline segment, possibly from a read error. This rearrangement joins TRBV11-2 to TRBJ2-1, with D possibly being TRBD2 (6 bases). Germline CDR1 reads SGHAT; CDR2 reads FQNNGV. There are 15 residues in the CDR3. The CDR3 coding sequence is TGTGCTAGCAGCCCGCCGGGGGTCGCCTACAATGAGCAGTCCTTC. Its translation is CASSPPGVAYNEQSF.

This clonotype was observed a few times. The V call is TRBV7-9, the J call TRBJ2-3; 13 nucleotides agree with TRBD2. The CDR3 loop spans 16 amino acids. Germline-derived CDR1 and CDR2 are SEHNR and FQNEAQ (reference sequence). Losses at the gene ends were 5 bases for V and 6 bases for J; bases not matched to a gene: 8. DNA for the CDR3: TGTGCCAGCAGCCCGGGACTAGCGGGACGTGGGGATACGCAGTATTTT. Translated: CASSPGLAGRGDTQYF.

This clonotype appeared a few times. This sequence joins TRBV28 and TRBJ2-1; 7 bases line up with TRBD1. The CDR3 extends over 17 amino acids. After removal of 5 bases from V and 5 bases from J, the junction contained 15 bases not matched to a gene. Germline CDR1 reads MDHEN; CDR2 reads SYDVKM. This CDR3 is CASSANLGQVSNNEQFF. The CDR3 region has the DNA TGTGCCAGCAGTGCCAACCTCGGACAGGTTTCCAACAATGAGCAGTTCTTC. Full variable domain (remainder filled in from reference TRBV28 and TRBJ2-1): DVKVTQSSRYLVKRTGEKVFLECVQDMDHENMFWYRQDPGLGLRLIYFSYDVKMKEKGDIPEGYSVSREKKERFSLILESASTNQTSMYLCASSANLGQVSNNEQFFGPGTRLTVL.

As regards this clonotype: A junction end diverges from the germline sequence, so it may reflect a read error. V and J are TRBV11-2 and TRBJ2-7, with 10 nucleotides matching TRBD1. The CDR3 has 17 residues. The germline V gene encodes CDR1 SGHAT and CDR2 FQNNGV. The CDR3 nucleotides are TGTGCCAGCAGCAAGTCGGCCAGGGGGACAGGGGACTACGAGCGGTACTTT. Protein product: CASSKSARGTGDYERYF.

This clonotype was counted a few times. At one end the junction does not follow the germline gene, possibly because of a read error. The J gene is TRBJ1-5, the V gene TRBV6-1; TRBD2 is a possible D gene (5 bases). The J call may be incorrect, as the DNA end agrees better with TRBJ2-3. There are 16 residues in the CDR3. CDR1 and CDR2 from the germline V gene are MNHNS and SASEGT. The CDR3 spells CPSRGWAPGLPQPQYF. CDR3 DNA sequence: TGCCCCAGCCGAGGGTGGGCCCCGGGTCTACCTCAGCCCCAGTATTTT.

Details on this clonotype: A much larger clone sits a single nucleotide away, making a read error possible. The V gene is TRBV6-6, the J gene TRBJ1-2; TRBD1 aligns across 9 bases. The length of the CDR3 is 12 residues. CDR1 and CDR2 (germline): MNHNY, SVGAGI (reference sequence). The CDR3 loop is CAVQQGAYGYSF. CDR3 coding DNA: TGTGCCGTCCAACAGGGGGCCTATGGCTACAGCTTC.